This T cell receptor (beta chain) emerged from a study of shared clonotypes between healthy human individuals. About this clone: Its specificity is not known.

From germline, CDR1 is SGHRS and CDR2 YFSETQ. V dropped 4 bases and J dropped 0 bases, with 10 bases sitting between them. The CDR3 contains 15 residues. The study ran the assay at deep level. The table came from immunoSEQ multiplex PCR; TCRdb's copy has only in-frame clones and leaves some out. The data contain 2 million to 3 million clones, roughly 93% of them singletons. Division of CD4+ cells produced a CD45RA+ naive subset and a CD45RA-negative memory subset. Study-wide findings and caveats: Researchers sampled blood only, noting tissue repertoires likely differ. Relative to clonotypes present in all four donors, those not shared had lower generation probabilities.

The sequencing input was naive CD4+ T cells from PBMCs. Subset denoted: CD45RA+ positively selected. This receptor was obtained from a man aged 18 to 29 in good health. Some clones in this sample may be carry-over from other donors' samples. The chain combines TRBV5-1 with TRBJ1-4, with D unclear. The CDR3 here is CASSAKGATNEKLFF. CDR3 nucleotides: TGCGCCAGCAGCGCTAAGGGTGCAACTAATGAAAAACTGTTTTTT.